The 17 T cell receptor beta chains given below trace back to one sample, sequenced in a study of regulatory T cells in long-lasting Graves disease. The time point was: persistent/refractory GD, antithyroid drugs over 5 years with positive TRAb. From RNA extracted from PBMCs, the TCR library was made. Investigators prepared the TCR beta libraries by applying iRepertoire HTBI primers and Arm-PCR of CDR3 regions. One entry per CDR3 protein, called by TCRdb with MiXCR from the multiplex PCR reads. The profile shows over 300,000 distinct CDR3 sequences, roughly a fifth of them singletons. The sequenced sample was peripheral blood mononuclear cells (PBMCs), obtained when the disease was refractory, from a patient treated with antithyroid drugs. All receptors derive from a female donor with Graves disease.

This chain uses TRBV24-1 with TRBJ2-1; 10 bases are shared with TRBD1. The V gene's germline CDR1 is KGHDR and CDR2 SFDVKD. This CDR3 has 16 amino acids. V lost 2 bases, J lost 4 bases, and 4 bases stayed unmatched. The CDR3 nucleotides are TGTGCCACCAGTGATTCATCGGGACAGGGGTACAATGAGCAGTTCTTC. Its translation: CATSDSSGQGYNEQFF.

CDR3 sequence reads: CASSRRGNNQPQHF. In DNA form, the CDR3 reads TGTGCCAGCAGCCGAAGGGGGAACAATCAGCCCCAGCATTTT. This chain joins TRBV11-2 and TRBJ1-5; D may be TRBD1 (6 bases). Trimming removed 5 bases from V and 3 bases from J, with 11 bases in between. Looked up from germline, CDR1 is SGHAT and CDR2 is FQNNGV. The CDR3 is made up of 14 amino acids.

The genes are TRBV6-1 and TRBJ1-3; possibly TRBD1 for D (5 bases). CDR1 and CDR2 (germline): MNHNS, SASEGT. This CDR3 contains 17 residues. Trimming removed 6 bases at V and 0 bases at J, with 18 bases between. The CDR3 bases are TGTGCCAGCAGCCACGGGGGTTTGGTGAGCTCTGGAAACACCATATATTTT. Its protein product is CASSHGGLVSSGNTIYF.

Worth noting for this clonotype: With a much larger clone just one base away, this may be a read error. The CDR3 protein is CASSLSGSSYNKQFF. The DNA for the CDR3 is TGTGCCAGCAGTTTAAGCGGGAGCTCCTACAATAAGCAGTTCTTC. The J gene is TRBJ2-1, the V gene TRBV27; 8 bases are shared with TRBD2. This CDR3 has 15 residues. The germline V gene has CDR1 MNHEY and CDR2 SMNVEV (reference sequence).

This clonotype was seen a few times. The chain links TRBV20-1 to TRBJ2-5; 11 bases agree with TRBD2. This CDR3 has 15 residues. The J segment lost 2 bases and the V segment lost 6 bases, leaving 8 bases of the junction unmatched. Germline CDR1 reads DFQATT; CDR2 reads SNEGSKA (reference sequence). This CDR3 reads CSATHRLAGQETQYF. CDR3 sequence (DNA): TGCAGTGCCACTCACCGACTAGCGGGACAAGAGACCCAGTACTTC.

CDR3 residues: CASSFLNTEAFF. The CDR3, as DNA: TGTGCCAGCAGCTTTTTAAACACTGAAGCTTTCTTT. This rearrangement joins TRBV7-2 to TRBJ1-1; D gene ambiguous. The V gene lost 3 bases and the J gene lost 2 bases, with 4 bases spanning the gap. Germline loops: CDR1 SGHTA, CDR2 FQGNSA. The CDR3 is 12 amino acids.

This chain connects TRBV2 to TRBJ2-2; 11 nucleotides match TRBD1. V lost 2 bases, J lost 6 bases, and 5 bases stayed unmatched. The CDR3 length is 16 residues. Per germline, CDR1 SNHLY and CDR2 FYNNEI. In nucleotides, the CDR3 is TGTGCCAGCAGTGAAAGGAGGGACAGGGGGGCCGGGGAGCTGTTTTTT. Protein: CASSERRDRGAGELFF.

This sequence joins TRBV2 and TRBJ1-1, with TRBD1 matching over 9 bases. CDR3 length equals 14 residues. Germline CDR1 is SNHLY and CDR2 is FYNNEI. Trimming at V came to 5 bases and at J to 5 bases, leaving 6 bases not matched to a gene. The DNA of the CDR3 is TGTGCCAGCAGTTGGGGGACAGGGTGGACTGAAGCTTTCTTT. Its protein is CASSWGTGWTEAFF.

This clonotype has only a few counts. The J gene is TRBJ2-7, the V gene TRBV3-1; D is possibly TRBD2 (6 bases). CDR1 is LGHDT, CDR2 YNNKEL, per germline (reference sequence). The CDR3 has 15 amino acids. V was clipped by 2 bases and J by 1 base, with 12 bases between them. The CDR3 sequence: CASSQPAGPSYEQYF. The CDR3, as DNA: TGTGCCAGCAGCCAACCCGCGGGGCCATCCTACGAGCAGTACTTC.

This clonotype has only a few counts. The CDR3 DNA reads as TGTGCTAGTGGTTTGGTAAGCGCCGGGACGGGGGAATTCCGCATGAACACTGAAGCTTTCTTT. Translation gives CASGLVSAGTGEFRMNTEAFF. The V call is TRBV12-5, the J call TRBJ1-1; a weak D match, TRBD1 (5 bases). The CDR3 contains 21 residues. Germline V gene data show CDR1 as LGHNT and CDR2 as FRNRAP. V lost 0 bases and J 0 bases, leaving 26 bases between the germline ends.

The chain employs TRBV7-9 and TRBJ2-5; no clear D. Trimming took 5 bases from V and 7 from J, leaving 8 bases between them. CDR3 length: 11 residues. In germline, CDR1 is SEHNR, CDR2 FQNEAQ (reference sequence). The CDR3 region is CASSPMMTQYF. In nucleotides, the CDR3 is TGTGCCAGCAGCCCGATGATGACCCAGTACTTC. Full variable domain (rest looked up from reference TRBV7-9 and TRBJ2-5): DTGVSQNPRHKITKRGQNVTFRCDPISEHNRLYWYRQTLGQGPEFLTYFQNEAQLEKSRLLSDRFSAERPKGSFSTLEIQRTEQGDSAMYLCASSPMMTQYFGPGTRLLVL.

This clonotype showed up just once. This chain joins TRBV3-1 and TRBJ1-2, with D possibly being TRBD1 (6 bases). Trimming stripped 8 bases from V and 2 bases from J, with 18 bases between. The CDR3 is 15 residues long. The V gene's germline CDR1 is LGHDT and CDR2 YNNKEL (reference sequence). CDR3 in DNA: TGTGCCAGCTCACGAGGGGGGCGCGGAAACTATGGCTACACCTTC. Translated, it gives CASSRGGRGNYGYTF.

Details on this clonotype: A much larger clone is a single base away; this may be a read error. The chain is built from TRBV6-2 or TRBV6-3 and TRBJ1-2; D remains ambiguous. The CDR3 spans 15 residues. Germline lookup yields CDR1 MNHEY and CDR2 SVGEGT. DNA for the CDR3: TGTGCCAGCAGCTATTCGCCCAACGGAAGGGATGGCTACGCCTTC. It encodes CASSYSPNGRDGYAF.

This clonotype was seen at least ten times. The chain combines TRBV6-1 with TRBJ1-2; D perhaps matches TRBD1 (5 bases). The CDR3 length is 15 residues. Trimming left V 8 bases short and J 5 bases short, with 21 bases between. Germline CDR1 is MNHNS and CDR2 is SASEGT. CDR3 sequence (DNA): TGTGCCAGCCTCACCAGGTCGGGGGAACCTTATGGCTACACCTTC. Protein product: CASLTRSGEPYGYTF.

V and J are TRBV18 and TRBJ2-5, with D tentatively TRBD2 (6 bases). CDR1 is KGHSH, CDR2 LQKENI, per germline. The CDR3 has 13 residues. Trimming took off 4 bases at V and 11 bases at J, with 17 bases between the two ends. CDR3 in amino acids: CASSLGTLRAQYF. DNA for the CDR3: TGTGCCAGCTCACTAGGGACTCTCCGAGCACAGTACTTC.

This clonotype was recorded many times. The CDR3 bases are TGCGCCAGCAGGGGGCTGGTGACCGGGGAGCTGTTTTTT. Protein product: CASRGLVTGELFF. The gene calls are TRBV5-1 and TRBJ2-2; possible D gene TRBD1, 5 bases. Germline values: CDR1 SGHRS, CDR2 YFSETQ. Trimming pared 5 bases from V and 5 bases from J, leaving 10 bases between. The CDR3 runs to 13 residues.

This clonotype was seen at least ten times. DNA of the CDR3: TGTGCCAGCAGCCTTATGACAGGGACTAATGAAAAACTGTTTTTT. It is translated as CASSLMTGTNEKLFF. This sequence joins TRBV3-1 and TRBJ1-4, with 7 bases fitting TRBD1. With 4 bases clipped from V and 2 bases from J, the junction kept 4 bases outside the gene matches. Germline V gene lookup returns CDR1 LGHDT and CDR2 YNNKEL (reference sequence). The CDR3 totals 15 residues.